Reported below is one T cell receptor (beta chain). Its target is unknown. Preparing the TCRbeta library involved the use of unique molecular identifiers. TCRdb recomputed calls from the PCR reads with MiXCR, one row per CDR3 protein. The table records about 250,000 distinct CDR3 sequences, 20% to 30% of them present only once. Germline CDR1 reads LNHDA; CDR2 reads SQIVND (reference sequence). This CDR3 is built from 13 residues. V lost 10 bases, J lost 5 bases, and 17 bases lay in between. This record comes from a study of T-cell reconstitution after alpha-beta-depleted transplantation in children. The study, taken as a whole, reports: The origin of high day-60 TCRbeta diversity in some patients lay in surviving recipient T cells and thymic progenitors.

This sequence was found in a female patient aged 2 to 10 who had a stem cell transplant for congenital amegakaryocytic thrombocytopenia, so the T cells may come from the graft donor. Sample: PBMCs, mostly from graft donor cells, taken 360 days after TCRalphabeta/CD19-depleted stem cell transplant. V usage is TRBV19 and J usage is TRBJ1-2, with D unresolved. CDR3 nucleotide sequence: TGTGCCACAAGCAACGCCGGGTGGTATGGCTACACCTTC. Encoded protein: CATSNAGWYGYTF.